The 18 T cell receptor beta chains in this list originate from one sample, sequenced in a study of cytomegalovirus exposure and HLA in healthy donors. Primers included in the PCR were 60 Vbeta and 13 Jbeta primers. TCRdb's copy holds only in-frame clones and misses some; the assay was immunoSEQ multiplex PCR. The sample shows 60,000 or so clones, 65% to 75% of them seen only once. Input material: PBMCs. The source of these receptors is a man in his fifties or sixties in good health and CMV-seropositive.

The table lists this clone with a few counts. In DNA, the CDR3 is TGTGCCAGCAGCTTGGTTGGGAGCTCCTATAATTCACCCCTCCACTTT. Translation gives CASSLVGSSYNSPLHF. The chain has TRBV5-4 and TRBJ1-6; D gene ambiguous. CDR1 is SGHNT, CDR2 YYREEE, per germline (reference sequence). V was shortened by 0 bases and J by 0 bases, with 7 bases between the two germline ends. The CDR3 runs to 16 residues.

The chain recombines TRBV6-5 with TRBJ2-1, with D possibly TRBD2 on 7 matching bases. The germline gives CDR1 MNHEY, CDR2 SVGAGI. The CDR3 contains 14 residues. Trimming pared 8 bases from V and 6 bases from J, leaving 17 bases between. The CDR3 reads CASGGAGSRNEQFF. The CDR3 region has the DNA TGTGCCAGCGGGGGGGCCGGTTCTCGCAATGAGCAGTTCTTC.

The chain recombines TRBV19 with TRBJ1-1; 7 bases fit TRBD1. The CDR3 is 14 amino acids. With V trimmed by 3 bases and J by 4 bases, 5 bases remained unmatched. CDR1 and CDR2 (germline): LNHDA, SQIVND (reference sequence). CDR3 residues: CASSITGVSTEAFF. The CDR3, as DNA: TGTGCCAGTAGTATCACAGGGGTTAGCACTGAAGCTTTCTTT.

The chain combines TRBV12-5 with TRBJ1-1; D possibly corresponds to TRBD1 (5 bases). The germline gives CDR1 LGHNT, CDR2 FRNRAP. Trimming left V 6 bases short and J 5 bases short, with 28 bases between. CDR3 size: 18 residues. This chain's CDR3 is CASGYPGGLSFGRTEAFF. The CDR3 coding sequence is TGTGCTAGTGGCTACCCCGGGGGACTCTCATTCGGGCGGACTGAAGCTTTCTTT.

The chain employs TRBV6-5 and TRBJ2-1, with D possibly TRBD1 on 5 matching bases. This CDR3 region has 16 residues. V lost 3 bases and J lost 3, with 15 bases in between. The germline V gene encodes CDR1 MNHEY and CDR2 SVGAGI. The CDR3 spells CASSYAMSTGYNEQFF. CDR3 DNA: TGTGCCAGCAGTTATGCTATGTCTACAGGCTACAATGAGCAGTTCTTC.

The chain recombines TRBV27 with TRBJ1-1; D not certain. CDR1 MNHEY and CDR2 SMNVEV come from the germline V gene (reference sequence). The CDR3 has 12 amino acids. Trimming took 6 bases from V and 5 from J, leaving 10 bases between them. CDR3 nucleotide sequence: TGTGCCAGCAGAGACGGGAGGACTGAAGCTTTCTTT. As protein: CASRDGRTEAFF.

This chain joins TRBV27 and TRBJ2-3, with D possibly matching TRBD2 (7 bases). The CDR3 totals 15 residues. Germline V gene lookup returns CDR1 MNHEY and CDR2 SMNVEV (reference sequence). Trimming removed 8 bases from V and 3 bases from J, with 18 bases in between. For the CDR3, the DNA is TGTGCCAGCTGCAGTCGGGGGAGGGGGACAGATACGCAGTATTTT. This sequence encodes CASCSRGRGTDTQYF.

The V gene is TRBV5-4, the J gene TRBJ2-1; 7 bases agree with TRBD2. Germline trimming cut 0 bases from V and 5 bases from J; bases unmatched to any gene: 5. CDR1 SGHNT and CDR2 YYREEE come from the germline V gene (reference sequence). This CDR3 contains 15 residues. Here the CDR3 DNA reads TGTGCCAGCAGCTTGGCAAGCGGGACCAACAATGAGCAGTTCTTC. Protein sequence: CASSLASGTNNEQFF.

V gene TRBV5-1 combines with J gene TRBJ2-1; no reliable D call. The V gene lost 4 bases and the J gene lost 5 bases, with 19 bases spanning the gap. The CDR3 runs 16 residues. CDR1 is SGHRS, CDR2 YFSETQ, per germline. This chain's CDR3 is CASSIRVEVAHNEQFF. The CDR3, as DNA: TGCGCCAGCAGCATTAGAGTAGAGGTTGCACACAATGAGCAGTTCTTC.

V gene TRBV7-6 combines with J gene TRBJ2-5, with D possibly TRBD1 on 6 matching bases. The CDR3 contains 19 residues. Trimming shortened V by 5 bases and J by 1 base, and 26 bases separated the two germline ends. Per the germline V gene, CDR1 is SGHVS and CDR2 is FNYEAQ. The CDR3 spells CASSPPRGGLGQIQETQYF. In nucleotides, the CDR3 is TGTGCCAGCAGCCCACCCCGGGGTGGGCTCGGACAGATCCAAGAGACCCAGTACTTC.

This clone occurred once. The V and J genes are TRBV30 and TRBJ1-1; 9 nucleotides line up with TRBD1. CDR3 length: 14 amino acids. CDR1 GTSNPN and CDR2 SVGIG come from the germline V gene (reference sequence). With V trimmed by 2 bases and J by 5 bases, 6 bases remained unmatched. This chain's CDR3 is CAWSPNRGRTEAFF. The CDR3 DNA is TGTGCCTGGAGTCCGAACAGGGGGCGGACTGAAGCTTTCTTT.

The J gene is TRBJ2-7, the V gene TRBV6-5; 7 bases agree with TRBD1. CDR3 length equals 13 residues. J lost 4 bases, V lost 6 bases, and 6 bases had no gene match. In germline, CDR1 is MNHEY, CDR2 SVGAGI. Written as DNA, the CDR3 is TGTGCCAGCAGACAGGGGCTGGGATACGAGCAGTACTTC. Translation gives CASRQGLGYEQYF.

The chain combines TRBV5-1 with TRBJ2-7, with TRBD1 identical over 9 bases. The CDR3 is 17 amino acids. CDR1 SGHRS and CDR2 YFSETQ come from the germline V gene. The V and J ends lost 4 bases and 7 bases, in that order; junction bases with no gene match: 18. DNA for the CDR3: TGCGCCAGCAGCAGGACAGGGGTTCGCTCTAGACCGAGTGAGCAGTACTTC. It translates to CASSRTGVRSRPSEQYF. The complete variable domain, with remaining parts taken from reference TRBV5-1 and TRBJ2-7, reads KAGVTQTPRYLIKTRGQQVTLSCSPISGHRSVSWYQQTPGQGLQFLFEYFSETQRNKGNFPGRFSGRQFSNSRSEMNVSTLELGDSALYLCASSRTGVRSRPSEQYFGPGTRLTVT.

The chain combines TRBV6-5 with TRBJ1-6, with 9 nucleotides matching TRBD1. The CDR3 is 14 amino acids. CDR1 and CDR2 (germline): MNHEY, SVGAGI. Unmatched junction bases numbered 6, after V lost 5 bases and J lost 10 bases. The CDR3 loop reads CASSPRQGESPLHF. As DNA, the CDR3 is TGTGCCAGCAGTCCACGACAGGGGGAATCACCCCTCCACTTT.

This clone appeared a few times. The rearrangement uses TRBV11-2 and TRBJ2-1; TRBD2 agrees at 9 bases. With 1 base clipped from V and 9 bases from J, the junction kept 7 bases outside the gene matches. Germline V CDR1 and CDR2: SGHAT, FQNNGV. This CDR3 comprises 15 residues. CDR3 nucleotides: TGTGCCAGCAGCTTAGCCCGCGGGGGGGCCGTTGAGCAGTTCTTC. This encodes CASSLARGGAVEQFF.

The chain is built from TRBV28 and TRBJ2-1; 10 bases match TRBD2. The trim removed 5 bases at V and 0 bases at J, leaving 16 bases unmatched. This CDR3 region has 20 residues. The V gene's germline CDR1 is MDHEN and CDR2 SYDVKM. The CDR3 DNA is TGTGCCAGCAGTGAAACGGGACTAGCGACGCAAAGGAGCTCCTACAATGAGCAGTTCTTC. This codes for CASSETGLATQRSSYNEQFF.

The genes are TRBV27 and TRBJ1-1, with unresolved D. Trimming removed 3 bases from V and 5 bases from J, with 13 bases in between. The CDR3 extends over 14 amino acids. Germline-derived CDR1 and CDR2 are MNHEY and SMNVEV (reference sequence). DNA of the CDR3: TGTGCCAGCAGTTTTACTGGAGGGAGGACTGAAGCTTTCTTT. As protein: CASSFTGGRTEAFF.

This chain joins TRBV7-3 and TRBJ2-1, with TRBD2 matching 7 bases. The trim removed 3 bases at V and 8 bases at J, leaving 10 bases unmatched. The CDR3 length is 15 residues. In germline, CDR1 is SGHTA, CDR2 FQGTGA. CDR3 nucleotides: TGTGCCAGCAGCTTCGCGGGAGTCACTCCCTATGAGCAGTTCTTC. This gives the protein CASSFAGVTPYEQFF.